This T cell receptor (beta chain) was found in a study of blood T cell repertoires in COVID-19. Study background: Whether acute or convalescent, the COVID-19 samples came from the United States, Italy and Spain. T cells, B-cell-depleted T cells, or PBMCs supplied cDNA or gDNA.

The germline gives CDR1 LNHDA, CDR2 SQIVND (reference sequence). V shed 5 bases and J shed 1 base, with 12 bases lying between them. The CDR3 has 14 residues. Participant-reported clinical history was the basis for cohort assignment. Per the original data handling: Scientists estimated how many nucleated cells there were by amplifying reference gene primers. This table comes from immunoSEQ multiplex PCR, and its TCRdb copy is limited to in-frame clones, with some not included. Clone size and V and J calls were adopted from that table, with D and trimming inferred from the DNA. The sample comprises about 220,000 clones, about four fifths of which are singletons, and approximately 1.3% rests with the top ten.

The chain has TRBV19 and TRBJ2-7; TRBD1 is a possible D gene (7 bases). The source is a woman in her thirties or forties with acute COVID-19. Source material: PBMCs or T cells enriched from blood (not recorded which). Here the CDR3 reads CASSGQAGSYEQYF. CDR3 coding DNA: TGTGCCAGTAGTGGACAGGCGGGGTCCTACGAGCAGTACTTC.